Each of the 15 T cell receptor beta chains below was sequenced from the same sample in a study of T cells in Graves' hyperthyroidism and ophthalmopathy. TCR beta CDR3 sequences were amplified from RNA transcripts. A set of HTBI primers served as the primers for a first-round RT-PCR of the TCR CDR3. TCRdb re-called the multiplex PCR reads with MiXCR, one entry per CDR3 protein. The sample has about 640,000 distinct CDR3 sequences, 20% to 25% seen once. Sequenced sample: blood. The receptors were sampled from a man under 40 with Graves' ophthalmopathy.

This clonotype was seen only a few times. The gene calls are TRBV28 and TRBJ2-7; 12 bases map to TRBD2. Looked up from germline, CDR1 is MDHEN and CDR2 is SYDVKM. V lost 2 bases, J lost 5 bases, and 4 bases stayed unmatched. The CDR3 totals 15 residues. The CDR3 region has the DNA TGTGCCAGCAGTTTAGCTAGCGGGAGGGCCCACGAGCAGTACTTC. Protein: CASSLASGRAHEQYF.

For the CDR3, the DNA is TGTGCCAGCAAAACAGGGGAGAATGAAAAACTGTTTTTT. This translates into CASKTGENEKLFF. This rearrangement joins TRBV2 to TRBJ1-4; TRBD1 matches 7 bases. Germline-derived CDR1 and CDR2 are SNHLY and FYNNEI. Trimming at V came to 7 bases and at J to 5 bases, leaving 4 bases not matched to a gene. The CDR3 loop spans 13 amino acids. Drawing the rest from reference TRBV2 and TRBJ1-4, the complete variable domain is EPEVTQTPSHQVTQMGQEVILRCVPISNHLYFYWYRQILGQKVEFLVSFYNNEISEKSEIFDDQFSVERPDGSNFTLKIRSTKLEDSAMYFCASKTGENEKLFFGSGTQLSVL.

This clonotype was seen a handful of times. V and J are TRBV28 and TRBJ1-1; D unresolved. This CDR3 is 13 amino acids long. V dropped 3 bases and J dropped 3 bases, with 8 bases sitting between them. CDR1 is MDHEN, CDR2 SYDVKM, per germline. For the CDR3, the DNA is TGTGCCAGCAGTTTTCTTCCTGACACTGAAGCTTTCTTT. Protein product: CASSFLPDTEAFF.

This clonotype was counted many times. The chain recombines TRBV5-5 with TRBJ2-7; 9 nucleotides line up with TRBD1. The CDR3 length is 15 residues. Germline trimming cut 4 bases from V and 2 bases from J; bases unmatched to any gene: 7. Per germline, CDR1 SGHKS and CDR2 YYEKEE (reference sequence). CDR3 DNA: TGTGCCAGCAGCGACGGGACAGGGCTCCCCTACGAGCAGTACTTC. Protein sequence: CASSDGTGLPYEQYF.

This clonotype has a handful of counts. The CDR3 DNA reads TGTGCCAGCAGCTTAGTCGGAGACAGAAAAATCTCTGGGGCCAACGTCCTGACTTTC. Protein sequence: CASSLVGDRKISGANVLTF. The chain is built from TRBV7-9 and TRBJ2-6, with D maybe TRBD1 (5 bases). In germline, CDR1 is SEHNR, CDR2 FQNEAQ (reference sequence). Trimming removed 1 base at V and 0 bases at J, with 16 bases between. There are 19 residues in the CDR3.

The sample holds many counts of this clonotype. CDR3 region: CASSEKQGNQPQHF. The CDR3 region has the DNA TGTGCCAGCAGTGAAAAGCAGGGCAATCAGCCCCAGCATTTT. The V and J genes are TRBV2 and TRBJ1-5; no clear D gene. Trimming took 2 bases from V and 2 from J, leaving 7 bases between them. CDR3 length equals 14 residues. Germline CDR1 and CDR2: SNHLY and FYNNEI.

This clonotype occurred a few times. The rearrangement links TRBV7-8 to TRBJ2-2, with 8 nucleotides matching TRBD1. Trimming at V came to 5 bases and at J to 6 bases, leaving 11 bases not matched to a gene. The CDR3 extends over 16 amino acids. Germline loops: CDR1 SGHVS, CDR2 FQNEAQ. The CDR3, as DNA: TGTGCCAGCAGCCCCCACAGGGGGATTAGGGCCGGGGAGCTGTTTTTT. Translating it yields CASSPHRGIRAGELFF.

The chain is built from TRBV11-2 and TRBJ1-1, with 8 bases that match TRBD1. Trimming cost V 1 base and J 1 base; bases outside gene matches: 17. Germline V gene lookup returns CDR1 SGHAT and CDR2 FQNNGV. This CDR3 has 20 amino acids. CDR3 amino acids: CASSLVGTGNPRRENTEAFF. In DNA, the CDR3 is TGTGCCAGCAGCTTAGTGGGGACAGGTAACCCGCGACGAGAGAACACTGAAGCTTTCTTT.

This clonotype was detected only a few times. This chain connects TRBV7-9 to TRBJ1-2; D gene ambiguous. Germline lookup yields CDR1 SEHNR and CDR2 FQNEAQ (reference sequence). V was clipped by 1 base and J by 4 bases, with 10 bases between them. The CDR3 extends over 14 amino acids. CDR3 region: CASSLVGGSYGYTF. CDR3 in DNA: TGTGCCAGCAGCTTAGTGGGAGGGAGCTATGGCTACACCTTC.

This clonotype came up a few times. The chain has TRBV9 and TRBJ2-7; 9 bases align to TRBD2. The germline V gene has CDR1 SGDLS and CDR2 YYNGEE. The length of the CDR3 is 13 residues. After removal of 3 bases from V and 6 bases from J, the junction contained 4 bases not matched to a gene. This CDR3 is CASSGGGAIEQYF. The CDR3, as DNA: TGTGCCAGCAGCGGCGGGGGGGCAATCGAGCAGTACTTC.

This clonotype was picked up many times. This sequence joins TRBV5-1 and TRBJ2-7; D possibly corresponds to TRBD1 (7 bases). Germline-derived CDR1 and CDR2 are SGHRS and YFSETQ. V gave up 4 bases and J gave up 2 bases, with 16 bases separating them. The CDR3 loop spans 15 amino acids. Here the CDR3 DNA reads TGCGCCAGCAGCCACCGAGGGGGGACAGCCTACGAGCAGTACTTC. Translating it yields CASSHRGGTAYEQYF.

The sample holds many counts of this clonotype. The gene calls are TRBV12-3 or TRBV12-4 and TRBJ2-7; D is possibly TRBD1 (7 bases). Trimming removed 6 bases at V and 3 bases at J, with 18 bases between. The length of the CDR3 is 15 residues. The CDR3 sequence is CASRAGGTGNYEQYF. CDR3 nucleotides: TGTGCCAGCAGGGCAGGGGGGACGGGTAACTACGAGCAGTACTTC.

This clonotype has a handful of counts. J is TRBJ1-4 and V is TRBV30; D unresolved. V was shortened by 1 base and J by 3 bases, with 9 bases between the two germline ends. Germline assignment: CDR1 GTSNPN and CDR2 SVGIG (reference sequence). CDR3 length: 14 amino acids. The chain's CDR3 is CAWSGAESNEKLFF. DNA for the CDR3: TGTGCCTGGAGTGGGGCAGAATCTAATGAAAAACTGTTTTTT.

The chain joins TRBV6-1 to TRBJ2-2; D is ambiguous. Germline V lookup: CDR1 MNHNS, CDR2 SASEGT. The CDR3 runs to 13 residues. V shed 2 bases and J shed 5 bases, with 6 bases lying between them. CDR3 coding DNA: TGTGCCAGCAGTGAATTAGGTACCGGGGAGCTGTTTTTT. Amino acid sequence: CASSELGTGELFF.

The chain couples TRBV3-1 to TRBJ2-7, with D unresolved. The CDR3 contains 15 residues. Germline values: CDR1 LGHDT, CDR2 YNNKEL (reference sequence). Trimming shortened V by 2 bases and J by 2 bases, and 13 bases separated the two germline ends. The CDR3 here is CASSQLVGPTYEQYF. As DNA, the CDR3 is TGTGCCAGCAGCCAACTGGTAGGGCCTACCTACGAGCAGTACTTC.